This TCR beta chain was obtained from a study of response to subunit inactivated influenza vaccine. The CDR3 consists of 14 residues. Looked up from germline, CDR1 is GTSNPN and CDR2 is SVGIG (reference sequence). The ends were cut back, 3 bases at V and 3 bases at J, with 12 bases in the middle. TCRdb re-analysed the RT-PCR reads in MiXCR, keeping a single row per CDR3 protein. The sample includes 300,000 to 350,000 distinct CDR3 sequences, 21% seen only once; the top ten take roughly 10%. Sample: PBMCs from blood, taken about 19 months after vaccination. This receptor was identified in a man between 50 and 69 years old who received an inactivated influenza vaccine. The chain employs TRBV30 and TRBJ1-5, with D perhaps matching TRBD1 (6 bases). The CDR3 coding sequence is TGTGCCTGGAGAATGACAGGACTCAATCAGCCCCAGCATTTT. Residues: CAWRMTGLNQPQHF.